This T cell receptor (beta chain) comes out of a study of HIV-infected children after antiretroviral therapy interruption (dated by TCRdb to 2018 to 2020). Broadly, across the study: The study included eight children, four on planned treatment interruption and four on continuous treatment, and all eight had a CD4+ count above 500 and a viral load below 50 copies/ml. The interruption group had a median age of about 8.9 years, compared with around 8 years in the continuous treatment group. Most participating children had recorded exposure to EBV and CMV. In the interruption arm, samples were obtained at week 0, week 12, end of interruption (week 24 or 48), and about 3 years after study end. Continuous-treatment samples were analyzed from corresponding weeks 0, 48 and 150. TCR repertoires were compared between children on planned treatment interruption and children on continuous antiretroviral treatment, alongside thymic output measurements.

Library generation was performed with 3' RACE. TCR libraries were generated from RNA by a 3' RACE protocol incorporating unique molecular identifiers so that PCR amplification bias could be corrected. As many as 12 amplicon libraries were pooled and then sequenced on an Illumina MiSeq using v2 2x250 paired-end chemistry. The original pipeline was this. Reads were processed with Decombinator to assign V and J genes and CDR3, with barcode-based error and PCR bias correction. Repertoires were subsampled to equal depth before Gini coefficients were calculated with the R ineq package. GLIPH, Hamming distance and a shared triplet metric were used to assess CDR3 similarity. TCRdb reprocessing: public reads trimmed at Q25 with fastp, clones called with MiXCR, in-frame beta chains kept. Here each entry gathers all rows of one CDR3 protein and keeps the most common genes and DNA. TCRdb's processing, not the authors' own work, is the source of the V and J calls. The sample contains approximately 89,000 distinct CDR3 sequences, under 8% of them found a single time. In total, the top ten clones hold 0.85% to 1.2% of the sample.

This clonotype was seen just once. Its antigen is unknown. No much larger clone is present one base from it, and per-base qualities are unavailable. One read alone is a weak basis. Cut back by 8 bases and 1 base, the V and J ends lie 6 bases apart. The CDR3, cysteine through phenylalanine, is 11 amino acids long. The kept DNA is CDR3 alone, 33 bases in frame from the first base. The germline V gene provides CDR1 SGHTA and CDR2 FQGNSA. Results the study describes overall, beyond this receptor: In naive CD4+ repertoires of PTI patients, CDR3 sharing between time points fell after interruption began; many sequences were shared between end of interruption and 3 years later. The sorted CD45RA+ naive cells might contain minor non-naive CD45RA+ populations, such as EMRA or stem memory cells. An increase in the naive CD4+ Gini coefficient was observed by the end of treatment interruption, suggesting clonal expansion, and a return to baseline was observed by 3 years. The low number of patients is a limitation and the data should be interpreted with caution.

Per the publication, the treatment or condition label means: PENTA 11 planned treatment interruption arm or continuous ART arm. The participants, all children from the United Kingdom aged 2 to 15 years, had been on at least three-drug ART for a minimum of 24 weeks. Cryopreserved PBMCs containing at least 5 million viable cells were needed, and a few candidate patients were excluded because their viable PBMC yield was low. Using a FACSAria III cell sorter, naive CD4+ CD45RA+ CD45RO- T cells were FACS-sorted out of thawed PBMCs. After sorting, the cells were fixed and RNA was extracted first with the RNeasy FFPE kit and then with the RNeasy Micro kit.

The sequence was obtained from a pool of human donors with HIV. In this chain, TRBV7-2 is recombined with TRBJ2-7; matching of 5 bases hints at TRBD2 as the D gene. The sample was CD45RA+ CD4+ T cells from PBMCs, pooled from several time points, taken from a donor given antiretroviral therapy, either interrupted or continuous. What the cell subset or site label conveys for this sample: naive CD4+ CD45RA+ CD45RO- T cells. CDR3 region: CASSGSYEQYF. The bases read TGTGCCAGCTCGGGGTCCTACGAGCAGTACTTC.